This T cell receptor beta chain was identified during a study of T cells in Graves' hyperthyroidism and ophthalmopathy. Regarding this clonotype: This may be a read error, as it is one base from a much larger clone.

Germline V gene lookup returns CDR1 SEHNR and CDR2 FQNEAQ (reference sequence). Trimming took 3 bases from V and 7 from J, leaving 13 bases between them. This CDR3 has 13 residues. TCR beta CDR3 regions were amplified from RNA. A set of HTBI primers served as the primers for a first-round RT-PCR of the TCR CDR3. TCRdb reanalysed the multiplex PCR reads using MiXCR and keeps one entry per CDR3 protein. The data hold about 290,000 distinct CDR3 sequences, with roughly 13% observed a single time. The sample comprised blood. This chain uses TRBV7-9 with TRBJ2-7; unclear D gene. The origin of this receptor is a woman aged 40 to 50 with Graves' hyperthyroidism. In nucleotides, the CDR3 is TGTGCCAGCAGCTTTGTCTTCTTTGGGGAGCAGTACTTC. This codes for CASSFVFFGEQYF.